The source of this T cell receptor beta chain is a study of blood T cell repertoires in COVID-19. On the study more broadly: Sites in the United States, Italy and Spain provided acute and convalescent COVID-19 samples.

In the source study's methods: Amplifying reference gene primers gave estimates of nucleated cell counts. The data were produced by immunoSEQ multiplex PCR, yet TCRdb's version contains in-frame clones alone and is incomplete. Clone size and V and J calls were adopted from that table, with D and trimming inferred from the DNA. The table shows about 16,000 clones, with nearly 90% occurring only once. Trimming took off 0 bases at V and 7 bases at J, with 12 bases between the two ends. Germline CDR1 MNHNS, CDR2 SASEGT. The CDR3 contains 14 residues. This TCR was sampled from a man aged 80 or over with acute or convalescent COVID-19. The chain is built from TRBV6-1 and TRBJ1-1, with D perhaps matching TRBD1 (5 bases). Sequenced sample: peripheral blood. Here the CDR3 reads CASSEAGERGEAFF. CDR3 DNA: TGTGCCAGCAGTGAAGCGGGGGAGCGGGGTGAAGCTTTCTTT.